The present entry profiles one T cell receptor beta chain with its context. What it recognizes is unknown. The sample is drawn from a study of immune cell composition in non-small cell lung cancer. Study-level results: Dominant in vivo tumour-associated clones were not shown to share tumour-reactive sequences. Around 75% of squamous and roughly 34% of adenocarcinoma cases had tumour-associated clones >0.5%.

Frozen unsorted single-cell suspensions supplied the genomic DNA. Between the trimmed V and J ends, which lost 4 bases and 2 bases, there was a span of 8 bases. CDR1 and CDR2 (germline): KGHSH, LQKENI. This CDR3 has 13 residues. Produced via immunoSEQ multiplex PCR; TCRdb's table is partial and in-frame only. The profile shows 2,700 or so clones, around 75% of them singletons. J is TRBJ2-5 and V is TRBV18; tentative D call: TRBD1 (5 bases). Sequencing used lung tumor tissue. The receptor was isolated from a human donor with non-small cell lung cancer. The CDR3 sequence is CASSQGWQETQYF. In nucleotides, the CDR3 is TGTGCCAGCTCACAGGGGTGGCAAGAGACCCAGTACTTC.